This TCR beta chain was identified during a study of control samples from healthy donors and cancer patients. Germline CDR1 and CDR2: MNHNY and SVGAGI (reference sequence). The CDR3 has 14 residues. V shed 2 bases and J shed 4 bases, with 11 bases lying between them. This table comes from immunoSEQ multiplex PCR, and its TCRdb copy is limited to in-frame clones, with some not included. The repertoire holds some 150,000 clones, with 96% as singletons. The V gene is TRBV6-6, the J gene TRBJ1-1, with a possible D match to TRBD1 (6 bases). This sequence was found in a woman in her thirties in good health. Sample: blood. The CDR3 is CASSYARGGTEAFF. CDR3 nucleotide sequence: TGTGCCAGCAGTTACGCCAGGGGTGGCACTGAAGCTTTCTTT.